This T cell receptor (beta chain) was sequenced for a study of cytomegalovirus exposure and HLA in healthy donors. As for this clone: At one end the junction does not follow the germline gene, possibly because of a read error.

PCR involved 60 Vbeta and 13 Jbeta primers. Assay used: immunoSEQ multiplex PCR; TCRdb lists only in-frame clones, some missing. The table lists 180,000 or so clones, about three quarters of them singletons. Per germline, CDR1 SGHVS and CDR2 FQNEAQ. This CDR3 is built from 15 residues. All the people who gave samples were healthy bone marrow donors. The sample taken for sequencing was PBMCs. This receptor was taken from a female donor in good health and CMV-seronegative. This sequence joins TRBV7-8 and TRBJ2-6, with TRBD1 as a possible D gene (6 bases). The CDR3 reads CASSSTGSGANGLTF. The CDR3 DNA reads TGTGCCAGCAGCTCCACAGGGTCCGGGGCCAACGGCCTGACTTTC.